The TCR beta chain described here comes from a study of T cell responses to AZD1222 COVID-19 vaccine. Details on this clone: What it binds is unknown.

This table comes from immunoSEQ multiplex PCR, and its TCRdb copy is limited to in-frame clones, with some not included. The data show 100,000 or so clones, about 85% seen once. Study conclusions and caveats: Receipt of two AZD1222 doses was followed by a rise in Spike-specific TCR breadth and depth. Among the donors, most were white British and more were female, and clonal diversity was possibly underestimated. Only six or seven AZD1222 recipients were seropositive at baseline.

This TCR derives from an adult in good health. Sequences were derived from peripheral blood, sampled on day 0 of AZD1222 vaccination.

This chain's CDR3 is CASSTPGNGANVLTF. CDR3 coding DNA: TGTGCCAGTAGTACGCCGGGTAACGGGGCCAACGTCCTGACTTTC. The genes are TRBV19 and TRBJ2-6; D is unclear. The CDR3 extends over 15 amino acids. Trimming shortened V by 4 bases and J by 4 bases, and 11 bases separated the two germline ends. CDR1 LNHDA and CDR2 SQIVND come from the germline V gene (reference sequence).